This TCR beta chain was sequenced for a study of cytomegalovirus exposure and HLA in healthy donors. Repertoires were generated with immunoSEQ multiplex PCR, while TCRdb's copy carries only in-frame clones and drops some. The sample contains tens of thousands of clones, approximately 96% of which appear only once. As for this clone: The antigen remains undetermined.

Points from the study as a whole: Confirmation was obtained in vitro that a few CMV-associated chains are specific for CMV antigens. The authors listed 150 to 200 TCR beta chains as cytomegalovirus-associated.

Sequenced input: PBMCs. This clonotype was sampled from a man younger than 35 in good health and CMV-seronegative.

The CDR3: CASSDSTSSGELFF. The CDR3 DNA is TGTGCCAGCAGTGACTCGACTAGTTCCGGGGAGCTGTTTTTT. This chain joins TRBV6-4 and TRBJ2-2; tentatively, D is TRBD2 (6 bases). Germline values: CDR1 MRHNA, CDR2 SNTAGT. The V and J ends lost 0 bases and 6 bases respectively, with 8 bases between them. The CDR3 extends over 14 amino acids.